The TCR beta chain described here comes from a study of memory CD4+ T cells and cytomegalovirus serostatus. Study-level information: This sample comes from healthy Belgian adults, about 10 CMV seropositive, 24 seronegative. Study results and limitations: The CMV-associated TCR signature appears largely within the CD4+ memory repertoire.

CDR3 length: 14 amino acids. The germline V and J ends were trimmed by 2 bases and 1 base, with 7 bases remaining between them. Germline-derived CDR1 and CDR2 are KGHSH and LQKENI. As to this clone: No antigen is known for it.

Single viable CD3+CD4+CD8-CD45RO+ cells were sorted as the memory CD4+ T cells. Positive selection with CD4 microbeads enriched total CD4+ T cells. Source study methods: After removing out-of-frame reads, around 2,100,000 distinct TCRbeta sequences remained. The repertoire was sequenced with immunoSEQ multiplex PCR; TCRdb's copy has only in-frame clones and lacks some. That table is the source of V, J and clone size, and D and trimming were worked out from the DNA. This sample carries just over 40,000 clones, roughly 77% of them seen once, and the ten largest clones take about 0.79%. This sequence was found in an adult in good health and CMV-seronegative. The sample comprised memory CD4+ T cells from blood. V is TRBV18 and J is TRBJ2-3; D remains unclear. The CDR3 region is CASSPTQGTDTQYF. Here the CDR3 DNA reads TGTGCCAGCTCACCAACGCAGGGCACAGATACGCAGTATTTT. Drawing the rest from reference TRBV18 and TRBJ2-3, the complete variable domain is NAGVMQNPRHLVRRRGQEARLRCSPMKGHSHVYWYRQLPEEGLKFMVYLQKENIIDESGMPKERFSAEFPKEGPSILRIQQVVRGDSAAYFCASSPTQGTDTQYFGPGTRLTVL.